Shown below are 6 T cell receptor beta chains from a single sample sequenced in a study of T-cell memory formation after mild COVID-19. Using its own MiXCR run on the 5' RACE reads, TCRdb lists one record per CDR3 protein. This sample has under 200,000 distinct CDR3 sequences, with under 14% found just once. Source material: PBMCs or a T cell subset sorted from them (not recorded which). The receptors were sampled from a man aged 18 to 30 who had mild COVID-19 (a few samples of this study predate the infection). Cell type and time point are not known.

The table lists this clonotype with a few counts. The chain carries TRBV3-1 and TRBJ1-6, with a weak D call TRBD1 (5 bases). The CDR3 loop spans 13 amino acids. The V end was cut by 1 base, the J end by 8 bases, with 6 bases between. Germline V lookup: CDR1 LGHDT, CDR2 YNNKEL (reference sequence). CDR3 region: CASSQVGDSPLHF. The CDR3 nucleotides are TGTGCCAGCAGCCAAGTAGGGGATTCACCCCTCCACTTT.

The table lists this clonotype with many counts. The chain links TRBV6-5 to TRBJ1-1; TRBD1 is a possible D gene (6 bases). Looked up from germline, CDR1 is MNHEY and CDR2 is SVGAGI. The V end was cut by 6 bases, the J end by 7 bases, with 18 bases between. This CDR3 spans 14 amino acids. The CDR3 nucleotides read TGTGCCAGCAGACACAGGGTAGAGGAGGGTGAAGCTTTCTTT. It yields the protein CASRHRVEEGEAFF.

This clonotype was found a few times. The chain recombines TRBV20-1 with TRBJ1-1; tentatively, D is TRBD1 (6 bases). CDR1 is DFQATT, CDR2 SNEGSKA, per germline (reference sequence). The CDR3 contains 14 residues. V was clipped by 1 base and J by 5 bases, with 14 bases between them. The CDR3 region has the DNA TGCAGTGCTAGAGCGGGGGGCTTCGGGACTGAAGCTTTCTTT. It yields the protein CSARAGGFGTEAFF.

This clonotype was picked up a small number of times. This chain uses TRBV6-2 or TRBV6-3 with TRBJ2-3; 11 positions agree with TRBD2. The CDR3 totals 16 residues. With 6 bases clipped from V and 5 bases from J, the junction kept 10 bases outside the gene matches. The germline gives CDR1 MNHEY, CDR2 SVGEGT. Here the CDR3 DNA reads TGTGCCAGCAGACCGTATAGCGGGGGGGCTGAAGATACGCAGTATTTT. This translates into CASRPYSGGAEDTQYF.

This clonotype was detected a few times. The chain has TRBV6-2 or TRBV6-3 and TRBJ2-5; possible D gene TRBD2, 6 bases. Germline loops: CDR1 MNHEY, CDR2 SVGEGT. V lost 5 bases and J 5 bases, leaving 15 bases between the germline ends. The CDR3 spans 14 residues. The CDR3 loop is CASSPSGVWETQYF. The DNA of the CDR3 is TGTGCCAGCAGTCCCTCGGGAGTCTGGGAGACCCAGTACTTC.

The chain is built from TRBV9 and TRBJ2-1; TRBD2 aligns across 10 bases. This CDR3 is 17 amino acids long. Trimming at V came to 0 bases and at J to 8 bases, leaving 11 bases not matched to a gene. In germline, CDR1 is SGDLS, CDR2 YYNGEE. The CDR3 protein is CASSVATLASGGDEQFF. Written as DNA, the CDR3 is TGTGCCAGCAGCGTAGCTACTTTGGCTAGCGGGGGAGATGAGCAGTTCTTC.